This T cell receptor beta chain was documented in a study of blood T cells in healthy people across ages (dated by TCRdb to the mid-2010s). For the study in its entirety: Template switching captured roughly one uniquely barcoded TCR beta cDNA molecule per two T cells in model experiments. The study measured age-related changes in TCR beta repertoire diversity using deep sequencing normalized with unique cDNA molecular identifiers. Donors were grouped into four age groups: young (average roughly 15 years), middle-aged (roughly 40), aged (62) and long-lived (around 80). To avoid experimental bias, donors of different ages were distributed randomly across sequencing lanes. For two donors (one aged 18 to 30 and one aged 80 or older), the study analyzed two additional independent replicas of 1 million unique cDNA reads from the same blood draw. General conclusions and limits of the study: Since profiling was done on bulk unsorted PBMCs, naive and antigen-experienced compartments could not be conclusively compared. There was a strong correlation between observed TCR beta diversity and the percentage of naive T cells measured by flow cytometry. Compared with the aged group, more naive CD4+ T cells, fewer expanded clones and increased TCR diversity were shown by the long-lived group, suggesting age selection. Estimates of total diversity based on one million sequenced T cells were considered lower bounds and underestimates. Donor CMV infection status was unknown, potentially confounding age-related changes in expanded clonotypes. Observed TCR beta diversity per million T cells fell roughly linearly with age, and a significant reduction was already apparent by age around 39.

Receptor amplification or capture employed 5' RACE. The sequencing machine was an Illumina HiSeq 2500. A second PCR of about 6 to 11 cycles was performed with a sample-barcoded 5' primer and a J-beta primer mix. Each TCR beta cDNA molecule received a unique molecular identifier from a template-switch 5' adaptor carrying 12 random nucleotides. Each sample yielded at least 3 million CDR3-containing paired-end reads. All of the RNA was converted into first-strand cDNA using the Mint cDNA synthesis kit, with a TRBC-specific oligonucleotide serving as the primer. Following uracil-DNA glycosylase treatment, a first 18-cycle PCR with universal primers M1SS and BC2_uni_R was performed on all cDNA. The paper's data handling went like this. Normalization of each sample was performed by random selection of 1 million high-quality reads, each carrying a distinct molecular identifier. Reads sharing molecular identifiers were discarded rather than binned into consensus sequences. MiTCR, set to a Q25 quality threshold and the strictest error-elimination algorithm, was used for CDR3 identification, clonotype clustering and error correction. Lower-bound total TCR beta diversity was estimated with a nonparametric unseen species model using Euler transformation. The raw public data were reprocessed by TCRdb itself: fastp quality trimming at Q25, MiXCR clonotype calling, in-frame beta chains only. Each CDR3 protein appears once, grouped with its most common genes and DNA. The V and J calls come from TCRdb's annotation, not from the publication. Within this sample are over a million distinct CDR3 sequences, with 55% to 75% of them counted one time only. The ten largest account for 6.5% to 8.5% of the sample.

As concerns this clonotype: The antigen it binds to is not known. It is likely a read error, because the conserved phenylalanine at the end of the CDR3 is missing.

The approximately 41 donors, aged about 6 to 100 years, were systemically healthy Caucasian individuals from Russia. Each donor gave around 9.5 milliliters of peripheral blood, collected into EDTA-treated Vacutainer tubes. Ficoll-Paque density-gradient centrifugation was used to isolate PBMCs, with at least 7 million per sample. Total RNA was extracted from PBMCs with Trizol reagent, with at least 5 micrograms obtained per sample. The percentages of naive CD45RAhigh/CD27high T cells were determined by flow cytometry on a PBMC aliquot from every donor. Via the germline V gene, CDR1 is MGHDK and CDR2 SYGVNS. Trimmed from V: 2 bases; trimmed from J: 6 bases; junction bases lacking a gene match: 6. The CDR3 spans 15 amino acids, including both terminal residues. The retained sequence is limited to the CDR3, 45 bases, with the frame set at the first base.

The source is a man between 18 and 29 years old in good health. The sample taken for sequencing was blood. The chain couples TRBV25-1 to TRBJ2-3; 9 central bases correspond to TRBD2. The base sequence is TGTGCCAGCAGTGAAGCGGGGGGGCCTTCGGATACGCAGTATTTG. The translation is CASSEAGGPSDTQYL.